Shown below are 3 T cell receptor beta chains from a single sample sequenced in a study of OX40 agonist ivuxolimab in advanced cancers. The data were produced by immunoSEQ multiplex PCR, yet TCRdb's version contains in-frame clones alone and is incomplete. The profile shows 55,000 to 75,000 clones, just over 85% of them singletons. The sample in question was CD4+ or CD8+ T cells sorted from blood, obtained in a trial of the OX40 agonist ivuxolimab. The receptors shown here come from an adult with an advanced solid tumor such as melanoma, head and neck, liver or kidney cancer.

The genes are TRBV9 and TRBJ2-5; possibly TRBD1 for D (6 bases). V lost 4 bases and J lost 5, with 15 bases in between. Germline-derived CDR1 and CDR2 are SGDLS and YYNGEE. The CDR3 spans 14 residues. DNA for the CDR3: TGTGCCAGCAGCCCTAGTGGCACAGGGGAGACCCAGTACTTC. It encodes CASSPSGTGETQYF.

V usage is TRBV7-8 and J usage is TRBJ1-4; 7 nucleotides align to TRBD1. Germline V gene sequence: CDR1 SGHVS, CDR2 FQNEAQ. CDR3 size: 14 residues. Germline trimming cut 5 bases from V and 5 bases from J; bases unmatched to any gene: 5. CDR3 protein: CASSRGQSNEKLFF. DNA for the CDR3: TGTGCCAGCAGCCGGGGACAGTCGAATGAAAAACTGTTTTTT.

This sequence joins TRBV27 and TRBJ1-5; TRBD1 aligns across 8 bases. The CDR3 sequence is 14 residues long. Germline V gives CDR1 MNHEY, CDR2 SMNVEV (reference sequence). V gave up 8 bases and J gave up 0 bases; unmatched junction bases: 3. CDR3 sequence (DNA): TGTGCCAGCGGGACAGGCTATAGCAATCAGCCCCAGCATTTT. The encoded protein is CASGTGYSNQPQHF.